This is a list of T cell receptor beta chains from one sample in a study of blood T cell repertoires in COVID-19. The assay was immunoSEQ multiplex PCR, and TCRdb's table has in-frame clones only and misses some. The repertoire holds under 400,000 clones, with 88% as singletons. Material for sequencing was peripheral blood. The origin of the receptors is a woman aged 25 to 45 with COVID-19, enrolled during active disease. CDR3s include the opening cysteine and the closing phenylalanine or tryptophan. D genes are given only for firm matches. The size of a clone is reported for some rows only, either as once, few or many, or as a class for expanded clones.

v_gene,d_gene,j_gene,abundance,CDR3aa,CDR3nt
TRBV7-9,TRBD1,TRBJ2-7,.,CASSWEDRGSYEQYF,TGTGCCAGCAGCTGGGAAGACAGGGGATCCTACGAGCAGTACTTC
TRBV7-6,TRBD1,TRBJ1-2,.,CASSQNSGTGGFYGYTF,TGTGCCAGCAGCCAAAATTCCGGGACAGGGGGCTTCTATGGCTACACCTTC
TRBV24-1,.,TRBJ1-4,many,CATSDSRARNEKLFF,TGTGCCACCAGTGACAGCAGGGCAAGAAATGAAAAACTGTTTTTT
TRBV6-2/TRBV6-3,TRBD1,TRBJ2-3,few,CASSGQVSSTDTQYF,TGTGCCAGCAGTGGACAGGTCTCTAGCACAGATACGCAGTATTTT
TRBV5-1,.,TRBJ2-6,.,CASSRPQGSGANVLTF,TGCGCCAGCAGCCGGCCGCAGGGCAGTGGGGCCAACGTCCTGACTTTC
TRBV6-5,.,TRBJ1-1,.,CASSPSGGFTEAFF,TGTGCCAGCAGTCCAAGTGGAGGCTTCACTGAAGCTTTCTTT
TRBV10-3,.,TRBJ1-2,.,CAISPGPIF,TGTGCCATCAGCCCGGGTCCCATCTTC
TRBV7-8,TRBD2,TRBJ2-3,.,CASSGAPGLAGGTDTQYF,TGTGCCAGCAGCGGCGCACCGGGACTAGCGGGGGGAACAGATACGCAGTATTTT
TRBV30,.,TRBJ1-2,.,CAWSENTGGVDGYTF,TGTGCCTGGAGTGAAAATACCGGAGGGGTCGATGGCTACACCTTC
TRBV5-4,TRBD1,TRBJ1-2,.,CASSSLTGGNYGYTF,TGTGCCAGCAGCTCCTTGACAGGGGGGAACTATGGCTACACCTTC
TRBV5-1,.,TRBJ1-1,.,CASSLDGQMNTEAFF,TGCGCCAGCAGCTTGGACGGACAGATGAACACTGAAGCTTTCTTT
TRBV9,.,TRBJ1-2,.,CASSRGASGYTF,TGTGCCAGCTCACGGGGGGCGAGCGGCTACACCTTC
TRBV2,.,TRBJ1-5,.,CASRGGSNQPQHF,TGTGCCAGCAGAGGGGGTAGCAATCAGCCCCAGCATTTT
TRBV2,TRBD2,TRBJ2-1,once,CASSSQRGGDNEQFF,TGTGCCAGCAGTTCTCAGCGGGGTGGGGACAATGAGCAGTTCTTC
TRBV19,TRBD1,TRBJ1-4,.,CASSAPGQAEEKLFF,TGTGCCAGTAGTGCACCGGGACAGGCGGAGGAAAAACTGTTTTTT
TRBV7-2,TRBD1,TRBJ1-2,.,CASSVLGTGRSGYTF,TGTGCCAGCAGCGTACTTGGGACAGGGCGTAGTGGCTACACCTTC
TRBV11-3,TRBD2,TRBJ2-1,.,CASSTGGISYNEQFF,TGTGCCAGCAGTACCGGGGGGATTAGCTACAATGAGCAGTTCTTC
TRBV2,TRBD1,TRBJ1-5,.,CASRYTGETSQPQHF,TGTGCCAGCAGATACACAGGGGAAACAAGTCAGCCCCAGCATTTT
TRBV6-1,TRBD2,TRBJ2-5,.,CASSEARGLAGGLETQYF,TGTGCCAGCAGTGAAGCTCGGGGACTAGCGGGGGGGCTTGAGACCCAGTACTTC
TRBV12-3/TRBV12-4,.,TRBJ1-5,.,CASRTAVAGPQHF,TGTGCCAGCAGAACAGCCGTCGCAGGGCCCCAGCATTTT
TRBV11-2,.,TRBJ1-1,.,CASSRGSGWVVDTEAFF,TGTGCCAGCAGCCGGGGGTCAGGTTGGGTCGTGGACACTGAAGCTTTCTTT
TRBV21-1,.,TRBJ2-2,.,CASSKVHPTGELFF,TGTGCCAGCAGCAAAGTACACCCTACCGGGGAGCTGTTTTTT
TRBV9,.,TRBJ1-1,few,CASSVDVLGAGSEAFF,TGTGCCAGCAGCGTTGACGTTCTGGGGGCTGGTTCTGAAGCTTTCTTT
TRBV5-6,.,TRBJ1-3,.,CASSLGQLSGNTIYF,TGTGCCAGCAGCTTGGGACAGCTCTCTGGAAACACCATATATTTT
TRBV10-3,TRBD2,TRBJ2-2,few,CAASGGENTGELFF,TGTGCCGCCAGCGGGGGGGAGAACACCGGGGAGCTGTTTTTT
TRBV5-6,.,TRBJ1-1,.,CASSYVSTEAFF,TGTGCCAGCAGCTATGTATCCACTGAAGCTTTCTTT
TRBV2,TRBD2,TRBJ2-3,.,CASGGETSRSTDTQYF,TGTGCCAGCGGAGGAGAGACTAGCCGTAGCACAGATACGCAGTATTTT
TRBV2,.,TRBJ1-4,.,CASRIQGTNEKLFF,TGTGCCAGCAGAATCCAGGGTACTAATGAAAAACTGTTTTTT
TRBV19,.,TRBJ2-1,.,CASSMASGSYNEQFF,TGTGCCAGTAGTATGGCCAGCGGCTCCTACAATGAGCAGTTCTTC
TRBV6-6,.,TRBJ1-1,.,CATRVSRNTEAFF,TGTGCCACCAGGGTTAGTAGGAACACTGAAGCTTTCTTT
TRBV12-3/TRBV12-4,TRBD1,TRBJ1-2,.,CASSYRGVVGYTF,TGTGCCAGCAGCTACAGGGGGGTCGTGGGCTACACCTTC
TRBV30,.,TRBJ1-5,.,CAWGPGVGQPQHF,TGTGCCTGGGGGCCAGGGGTCGGGCAGCCCCAGCATTTT
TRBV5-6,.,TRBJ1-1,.,CASSLVKGLNTEAFF,TGTGCCAGCAGCTTGGTGAAGGGGCTGAACACTGAAGCTTTCTTT
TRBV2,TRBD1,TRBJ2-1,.,CASSFEQGSGNEQFF,TGTGCCAGCAGTTTCGAACAGGGGTCGGGAAATGAGCAGTTCTTC
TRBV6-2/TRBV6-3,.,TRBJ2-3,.,CASSYKFQKRTDTQYF,TGTGCCAGCAGTTACAAGTTTCAGAAACGCACAGATACGCAGTATTTT
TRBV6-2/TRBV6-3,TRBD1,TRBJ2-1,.,CASSSSGTGANEQFF,TGTGCCAGCAGTTCCTCCGGGACAGGGGCCAATGAGCAGTTCTTC
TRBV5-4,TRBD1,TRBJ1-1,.,CASSLDRGDTEAFF,TGTGCCAGCAGCTTGGACAGGGGAGACACTGAAGCTTTCTTT
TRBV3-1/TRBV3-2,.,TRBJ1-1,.,CASIVNTEAFF,TGTGCCAGCATAGTGAACACTGAAGCTTTCTTT
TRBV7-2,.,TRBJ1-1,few,CASSLRGQSTEAFF,TGTGCCAGCAGCTTAAGAGGACAGTCGACCGAAGCTTTCTTT
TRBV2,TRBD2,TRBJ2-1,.,CARAGGPGNEQFF,TGTGCCAGAGCGGGGGGGCCTGGCAATGAGCAGTTCTTC
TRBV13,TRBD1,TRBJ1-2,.,CASSLRDSGYTF,TGTGCCAGCAGCCTACGGGACAGCGGCTACACCTTC
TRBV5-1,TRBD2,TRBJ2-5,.,CASSTGTRSETQYF,TGCGCCAGCAGTACCGGGACTAGAAGTGAGACCCAGTACTTC
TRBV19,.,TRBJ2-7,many,CASSIGGTAYEQYF,TGTGCCAGTAGTATTGGGGGGACCGCCTACGAGCAGTACTTC
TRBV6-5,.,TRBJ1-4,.,CASSLGLLEEKLFF,TGTGCCAGCAGTCTGGGGCTGCTGGAGGAAAAACTGTTTTTT
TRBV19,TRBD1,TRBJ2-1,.,CASTIQGGTYNEQFF,TGTGCCAGTACTATCCAAGGGGGCACTTACAATGAGCAGTTCTTC
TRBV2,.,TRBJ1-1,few,CASNYAEAFF,TGTGCCAGCAATTATGCTGAAGCTTTCTTT
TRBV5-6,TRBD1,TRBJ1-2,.,CASSLESGGGYTF,TGTGCCAGCAGCTTGGAGTCAGGGGGAGGCTACACCTTC
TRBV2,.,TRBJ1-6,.,CASSEYYSPLHF,TGTGCCAGCAGTGAATACTATTCACCCCTCCACTTT
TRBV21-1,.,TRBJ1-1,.,CASSRRDRDTEAFF,TGTGCCAGCAGTAGGCGGGACAGGGACACTGAAGCTTTCTTT
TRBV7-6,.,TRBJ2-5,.,CASSLFPRATRTRPSHQETQYF,TGTGCCAGCAGCTTATTCCCCCGGGCCACTAGGACTCGACCCTCCCACCAAGAGACCCAGTACTTC
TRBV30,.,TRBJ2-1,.,CAWSDNEQFF,TGTGCCTGGTCTGACAATGAGCAGTTCTTC
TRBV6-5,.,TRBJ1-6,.,CASTKQYNSPLHF,TGTGCCAGCACTAAACAGTATAATTCACCCCTCCACTTT
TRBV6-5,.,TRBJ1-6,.,CASSRISSYNSPLHF,TGTGCCAGCTCCCGAATCAGCTCCTATAATTCACCCCTCCACTTT
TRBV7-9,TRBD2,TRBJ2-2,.,CASSPDLAGGPGTGELFF,TGTGCCAGCAGCCCCGATCTAGCGGGGGGGCCGGGCACCGGGGAGCTGTTTTTT
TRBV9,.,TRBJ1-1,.,CASSSTGTDSGGAFF,TGTGCCAGCAGCTCAACCGGGACCGATTCCGGGGGAGCTTTCTTT
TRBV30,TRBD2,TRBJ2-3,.,CAWRPGLDTDTQYF,TGTGCCTGGAGACCGGGACTAGACACAGATACGCAGTATTTT